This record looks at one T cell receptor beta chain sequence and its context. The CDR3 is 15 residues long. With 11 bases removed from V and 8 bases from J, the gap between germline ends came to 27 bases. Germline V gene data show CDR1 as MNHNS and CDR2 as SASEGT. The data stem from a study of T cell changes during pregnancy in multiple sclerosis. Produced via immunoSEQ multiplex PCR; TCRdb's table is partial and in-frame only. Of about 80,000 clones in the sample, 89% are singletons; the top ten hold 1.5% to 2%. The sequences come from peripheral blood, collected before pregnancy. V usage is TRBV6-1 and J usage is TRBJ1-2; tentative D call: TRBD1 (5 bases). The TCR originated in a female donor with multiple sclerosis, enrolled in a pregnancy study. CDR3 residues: CAGSAVWWGPEGYTF. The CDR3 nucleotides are TGTGCCGGCTCGGCGGTATGGTGGGGCCCAGAAGGCTACACCTTC.